The rows below give T cell receptor beta chains drawn from one sample of a study of blood T cell repertoires in COVID-19. This table comes from immunoSEQ multiplex PCR, and its TCRdb copy is limited to in-frame clones, with some not included. The table shows about 190,000 clones, with around nine tenths occurring only once. Input material: peripheral blood. The receptors originated from a man aged 50 to 60 with acute or convalescent COVID-19. Each CDR3 is given with its conserved first and last residue. A D gene is named only where the DNA matches it firmly. Some rows have no size entry. The others give once, few or many, or a class for an expanded clone.

V gene,J gene,clone size,D gene,CDR3 DNA,CDR3 protein
TRBV5-1,TRBJ2-7,-,-,TGCGCCAGCAGCTCACCAGCCGGCGGGAACGCGTACTTC,CASSSPAGGNAYF
TRBV6-5,TRBJ1-1,-,-,TGTGCCAGCAGTTACCAGACATTCATGAACACTGAAGCTTTCTTT,CASSYQTFMNTEAFF
TRBV19,TRBJ2-1,-,-,TGTGCCAGTAGTATCGGGAAAAGCTCCTACAATGAGCAGTTCTTC,CASSIGKSSYNEQFF
TRBV11-2,TRBJ1-2,-,TRBD1,TGTGCCAGCAGCTTAGTTCCAGGGACAGGGGGGGACTATGGCTACACCTTC,CASSLVPGTGGDYGYTF
TRBV7-7,TRBJ1-5,-,TRBD1,TGTGCTAGCAGCTTAGCAAAGGGACAGGGGATCTATCAGCCCCAGCATTTT,CASSLAKGQGIYQPQHF
TRBV4-1,TRBJ2-7,-,TRBD2,TGCGCCAGCTCAAAGCGGGAGGCGAAAAACTACGAGCAGTACTTC,CASSKREAKNYEQYF
TRBV28,TRBJ2-7,-,TRBD2,TGTGCCAGCAGGACTAGCGGGAGGACTGGGGAGCAGTACTTC,CASRTSGRTGEQYF
TRBV6-1,TRBJ2-6,-,-,TGTGCCAGCAGTGAATCGGTCTCTGGGGCCAACGTCCTGACTTTC,CASSESVSGANVLTF
TRBV28,TRBJ2-7,-,TRBD1,TGTGCCAGCAGTCTTCTGGACAGGGGGCGCGACGAGCAGTACTTC,CASSLLDRGRDEQYF
TRBV18,TRBJ1-1,-,-,TGTGCCAGCTCACCAAATCCGGGACATCCGGGTTCTGAAGCTTTCTTT,CASSPNPGHPGSEAFF
TRBV18,TRBJ1-3,-,-,TGTGCCAGCTCACCAAGTAGCACGCTATCTGGAAACACCATATATTTT,CASSPSSTLSGNTIYF
TRBV2,TRBJ1-5,-,TRBD1,TGTGCCAGTGGGGACAGGGGGCTGAGCAATCAGCCCCAGCATTTT,CASGDRGLSNQPQHF
TRBV7-2,TRBJ1-6,once,-,TGTGCCAGCAGCCCAGCCCCTACAGGACCTAATTCACCCCTCCACTTT,CASSPAPTGPNSPLHF
TRBV28,TRBJ1-3,-,TRBD1,TGTGCCAGCAGTTCATATGACAGGGTCAACTCTGGAAACACCATATATTTT,CASSSYDRVNSGNTIYF
TRBV5-8,TRBJ1-2,-,-,TGTGCCAGCAGCTTGCGGGCAGCCGGGAGGGCCCCCTATGGCTACACCTTC,CASSLRAAGRAPYGYTF
TRBV6-5,TRBJ1-2,-,-,TGTGCCAGCAGTTCAGGGTCGGGTGGCTACACCTTC,CASSSGSGGYTF
TRBV28,TRBJ1-5,-,-,TGTGCCAGCACCGAATATAGGGGGGGCTGGGGCAATCAGCCCCAGCATTTT,CASTEYRGGWGNQPQHF
TRBV2,TRBJ1-5,once,TRBD1,TGTGCCAGCAGTGGCGACAGGGATTATAGCAATCAGCCCCAGCATTTT,CASSGDRDYSNQPQHF
TRBV6-2/TRBV6-3,TRBJ2-2,once,TRBD2,TGTGCCAGCAGTTGGGCTAGCGGGGGGGCCCGTCATCCCGGGGAGCTGTTTTTT,CASSWASGGARHPGELFF
TRBV14,TRBJ2-1,-,TRBD2,TGTGCCAGCAGCCAAGGGACCGGGACTAGCGGGATGAGCTCCTACAATGAGCAGTTCTTC,CASSQGTGTSGMSSYNEQFF
TRBV7-8,TRBJ2-7,-,TRBD1,TGTGCCAGCAGCTTGGGACAGGCCGGCGAGCAGTACTTC,CASSLGQAGEQYF
TRBV7-6,TRBJ1-4,-,-,TGTGCCAGCAGCTCGACAGAAGGTGTTAATGAAAAACTGTTTTTT,CASSSTEGVNEKLFF
TRBV28,TRBJ1-1,-,TRBD1,TGTGCCAGCAGTTTCGACAGGGGGCTGTTGAACACTGAAGCTTTCTTT,CASSFDRGLLNTEAFF
TRBV27,TRBJ1-5,-,-,TGTGCCAGCAGTTCCCTTAGCAATCAGCCCCAGCATTTT,CASSSLSNQPQHF
TRBV4-3,TRBJ2-2,-,TRBD2,TGCGCCAGCAGCCGAGGGACTAGCCGGTTGGCCGGGGAGCTGTTTTTT,CASSRGTSRLAGELFF
TRBV19,TRBJ1-2,-,-,TGTGCCAGTCGCGCCGACAGGTCTGGCACGTTTGGCTACACCTTC,CASRADRSGTFGYTF
TRBV19,TRBJ2-6,-,-,TGTGCCAGTACCCCCGGGGTGGTTAGAGGGGGACACTCTGGGGCCAACGTCCTGACTTTC,CASTPGVVRGGHSGANVLTF
TRBV18,TRBJ2-1,-,TRBD1,TGTGCCAGCTCGCACGGACAGGGGGGCTACAATGAGCAGTTCTTC,CASSHGQGGYNEQFF
TRBV3-1/TRBV3-2,TRBJ2-3,-,-,TGTGCCAGCAGCCGGAGGGGACATACGCAGTATTTT,CASSRRGHTQYF
TRBV27,TRBJ1-1,-,-,TGTGCCAGCACCTCGGGGGTCGAAGCTTTCTTT,CASTSGVEAFF
TRBV6-5,TRBJ1-2,-,TRBD1,TGTGCCAGCACCCTAGACAGGGGAGCCAACTATGGCTACACCTTC,CASTLDRGANYGYTF
TRBV7-8,TRBJ2-3,-,TRBD2,TGTGCCAGCAGCTTAAGCGGGAGTAGAGATACGCAGTATTTT,CASSLSGSRDTQYF
TRBV7-9,TRBJ1-1,-,TRBD1,TGTGCCAGCAGCTCATGGACAGGGATGAACACTGAAGCTTTCTTT,CASSSWTGMNTEAFF
TRBV3-1/TRBV3-2,TRBJ1-1,-,-,TGTGCCAGCAGCCAAGCAGGGGACCGTGAAGCTTTCTTT,CASSQAGDREAFF
TRBV5-1,TRBJ1-1,-,-,TGCGCCAGCAGCTTGGTTGATGCAGGGGAAAGTGAAGCTTTCTTT,CASSLVDAGESEAFF
TRBV2,TRBJ1-2,-,TRBD1,TGTGCCAGCAGAGGACAGGGGGCGGGAGGCTACACCTTC,CASRGQGAGGYTF
TRBV11-1,TRBJ2-7,-,-,TGTGCCAGCAGTTACAGGGACCACGAGCAGTACTTC,CASSYRDHEQYF
TRBV28,TRBJ2-3,-,TRBD2,TGTGCCAGCAGTTTTTGGAGATCTAGCGGGAGGTCGGATACGCAGTATTTT,CASSFWRSSGRSDTQYF
TRBV3-1/TRBV3-2,TRBJ2-6,-,TRBD1,TGTGCCAGCAGCCAACCTCGACAGGGGACCTCTGGGGCCAACGTCCTGACTTTC,CASSQPRQGTSGANVLTF
TRBV5-1,TRBJ2-7,-,-,TGCGCCAGCAGCCACCCGGAGGGCAGCTCCTACGAGCAGTACTTC,CASSHPEGSSYEQYF